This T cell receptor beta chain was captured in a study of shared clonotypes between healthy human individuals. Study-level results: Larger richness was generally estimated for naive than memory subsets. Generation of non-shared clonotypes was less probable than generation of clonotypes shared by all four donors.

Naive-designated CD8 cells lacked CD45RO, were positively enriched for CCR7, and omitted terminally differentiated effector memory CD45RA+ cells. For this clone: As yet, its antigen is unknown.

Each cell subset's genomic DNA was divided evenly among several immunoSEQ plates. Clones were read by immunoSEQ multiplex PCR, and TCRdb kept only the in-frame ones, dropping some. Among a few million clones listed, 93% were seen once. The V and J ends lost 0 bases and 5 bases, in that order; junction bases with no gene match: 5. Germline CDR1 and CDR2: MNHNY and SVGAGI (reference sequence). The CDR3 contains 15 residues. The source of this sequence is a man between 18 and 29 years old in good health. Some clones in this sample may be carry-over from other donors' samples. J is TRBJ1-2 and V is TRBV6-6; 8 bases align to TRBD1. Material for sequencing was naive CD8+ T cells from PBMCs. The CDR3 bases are TGTGCCAGCAGTTACTCGACAGGGGAAGAGTATGGCTACACCTTC. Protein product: CASSYSTGEEYGYTF.